The rows below give T cell receptor beta chains drawn from one sample of a study of blood T cell repertoires in COVID-19. Here immunoSEQ multiplex PCR was the method, and the copy in TCRdb shows in-frame clones only, minus some. In the table there are some 290,000 clones, 83% of which are singletons. Sequencing was performed on peripheral blood. The receptors were sampled from a man between 60 and 75 years old who had recovered from COVID-19. The CDR3 runs from the conserved cysteine through the conserved F or W. The D gene is left open where the match is weak. A row's size may be missing; if present it is once, few, many or a size class.

few	TRBJ2-2	.	TRBV11-2	CASSPPPGHGKNTGELFF	TGTGCCAGCAGCCCGCCCCCGGGACACGGAAAGAACACCGGGGAGCTGTTTTTT
few	TRBJ2-3	.	TRBV27	CASSPGFPDTQYF	TGTGCCAGCAGCCCAGGGTTCCCAGATACGCAGTATTTT
.	TRBJ1-4	.	TRBV7-9	CASSLGGVTNEKLFF	TGTGCCAGCAGCTTAGGCGGGGTCACTAATGAAAAACTGTTTTTT
once	TRBJ2-2	.	TRBV27	CASSLAGQSTGELFF	TGTGCCAGCAGTTTAGCCGGACAGAGCACCGGGGAGCTGTTTTTT
.	TRBJ1-4	TRBD1	TRBV7-9	CASSLGGTAVEKLFF	TGTGCCAGCAGCTTAGGCGGGACAGCGGTTGAAAAACTGTTTTTT
.	TRBJ2-5	TRBD2	TRBV5-1	CASSSLSGGAGGTQYF	TGCGCCAGCAGCTCGCTTAGCGGGGGGGCCGGAGGGACCCAGTACTTC
.	TRBJ2-7	TRBD1	TRBV28	CASSLGVGDRTYEQYF	TGTGCCAGCAGTTTAGGGGTAGGGGACAGGACGTACGAGCAGTACTTC
.	TRBJ2-1	TRBD2	TRBV18	CASSQGLAGGWFAYNEQFF	TGTGCCAGCTCACAGGGACTAGCGGGAGGTTGGTTTGCCTACAATGAGCAGTTCTTC
.	TRBJ2-7	TRBD2	TRBV7-2	CASGDGLAATYEQYF	TGTGCCAGCGGCGACGGACTAGCGGCCACCTACGAGCAGTACTTC
.	TRBJ1-6	TRBD1	TRBV19	CASSLGQGGSPLHF	TGTGCCAGTAGTCTCGGACAGGGAGGCTCACCCCTCCACTTT
.	TRBJ2-1	TRBD2	TRBV6-5	CASRSRGGSPGEQFF	TGTGCCAGCAGATCTCGCGGGGGGTCCCCAGGAGAGCAGTTCTTC
few	TRBJ1-1	.	TRBV11-2	CASSLVGRLNTEAFF	TGTGCCAGCAGCTTAGTGGGCAGGTTGAACACTGAAGCTTTCTTT
.	TRBJ2-6	.	TRBV5-1	CASSFRGGDSGANVLTF	TGCGCCAGCAGCTTTCGGGGCGGGGACTCTGGGGCCAACGTCCTGACTTTC
.	TRBJ2-5	.	TRBV20-1	CSAQKQETQYF	TGCAGTGCACAGAAGCAAGAGACCCAGTACTTC
.	TRBJ2-7	.	TRBV27	CASSFGYEQYF	TGTGCCAGCAGTTTCGGTTACGAGCAGTACTTC
once	TRBJ2-1	.	TRBV7-3	CASSRTGGEYNEQFF	TGTGCCAGCAGCCGAACGGGGGGCGAGTACAATGAGCAGTTCTTC
.	TRBJ2-2	TRBD2	TRBV5-1	CASSALAGITGELFF	TGCGCCAGCAGCGCCCTAGCGGGAATCACCGGGGAGCTGTTTTTT
.	TRBJ1-1	.	TRBV7-8	CASSLAGGGTEAFF	TGTGCCAGCAGCTTAGCGGGGGGGGGCACTGAAGCTTTCTTT
.	TRBJ2-1	TRBD2	TRBV10-3	CAISVGSPSGGADVHEQFF	TGTGCCATCAGTGTAGGTTCTCCTAGCGGGGGGGCAGACGTCCATGAGCAGTTCTTC
.	TRBJ2-3	TRBD1	TRBV6-6	CASSVQGRDTQYF	TGTGCCAGCAGTGTACAGGGGCGGGATACGCAGTATTTT
.	TRBJ2-5	.	TRBV11-2	CASSLQGVGQETQYF	TGTGCCAGCAGCTTACAGGGTGTAGGGCAAGAGACCCAGTACTTC
.	TRBJ2-7	.	TRBV5-4	CASSLGRERGEQYF	TGTGCCAGCAGCTTGGGCCGGGAGAGGGGCGAGCAGTACTTC